The table lists the clone carrying this TCR beta chain with a count of one. The antigen is undetermined. This sample was included in a study of cytomegalovirus exposure and HLA in healthy donors. Study-level background: Sequencing of 150 million to 200 million T cells in an earlier analysis found some 100 million unique TCR beta sequences. General study results and limits: In a later analysis, TCR beta V- and J-gene trimming showed a link to a missense DCLRE1C variant. Accurate predictions that matched the HLA-A and HLA-B alleles of most subjects were reportedly made from TCR beta sequences.

PCR was performed using 60 Vbeta and 13 Jbeta primers. The assay was immunoSEQ multiplex PCR, and TCRdb's table has in-frame clones only and misses some. The sample contains some 110,000 clones, roughly 77% of which appear only once. V lost 3 bases, J lost 6 bases, and 17 bases lay in between. The CDR3 runs to 16 residues. Germline values: CDR1 SGHTA, CDR2 FQGNSA. The V and J genes are TRBV7-2 and TRBJ2-2; D possibly corresponds to TRBD2 (7 bases). Material: PBMCs. This receptor was identified in a woman in her thirties in good health and CMV-seronegative. This chain's CDR3 is CASSFTLGGASGELFF. As DNA, the CDR3 is TGTGCCAGCAGCTTTACCTTGGGGGGGGCATCCGGGGAGCTGTTTTTT.